This passage covers 13 T cell receptor beta chains from one sample sequenced in a study of blood T cell repertoires in COVID-19. Clones were read by immunoSEQ multiplex PCR, and TCRdb kept only the in-frame ones, dropping some. The table shows around 290,000 clones, with roughly nine tenths occurring only once. Material: PBMCs or T cells enriched from blood (not recorded which). These receptor sequences come from a woman between 18 and 29 years old who had recovered from COVID-19.

This rearrangement joins TRBV19 to TRBJ1-5; TRBD1 aligns across 7 bases. The CDR3 extends over 17 amino acids. V gave up 3 bases and J gave up 0 bases; unmatched junction bases: 8. CDR1 and CDR2 from the germline V gene are LNHDA and SQIVND (reference sequence). In DNA form, the CDR3 reads TGTGCCAGTAGTATGCGGGGCAGGGGGGATAGCAATCAGCCCCAGCATTTT. Its protein is CASSMRGRGDSNQPQHF.

The rearrangement joins TRBV5-4 to TRBJ2-3; 7 positions agree with TRBD2. Germline V lookup: CDR1 SGHNT, CDR2 YYREEE (reference sequence). J was trimmed by 5 bases and V by 4 bases; bases with no gene match: 7. CDR3 length: 14 residues. In nucleotides, the CDR3 is TGTGCCAGCAGCGCGAGCGGGGAGGGAGATACGCAGTATTTT. This gives the protein CASSASGEGDTQYF.

The V call is TRBV28, the J call TRBJ1-1; D gene unclear. Between the trimmed V and J ends, which lost 5 bases and 5 bases, there was a span of 9 bases. In germline, CDR1 is MDHEN, CDR2 SYDVKM. The CDR3 is made up of 12 amino acids. The chain's CDR3 is CASSTGLTEAFF. CDR3 DNA: TGTGCCAGCAGTACTGGACTGACTGAAGCTTTCTTT.

The J gene is TRBJ2-7, the V gene TRBV30, with D perhaps matching TRBD1 (6 bases). The CDR3 extends over 14 amino acids. The V gene lost 0 bases and the J gene lost 3 bases, with 12 bases spanning the gap. In germline, CDR1 is GTSNPN, CDR2 SVGIG (reference sequence). The CDR3 sequence: CAWSVRQGNYEQYF. The DNA of the CDR3 is TGTGCCTGGAGTGTACGGCAGGGGAACTACGAGCAGTACTTC.

This clone was found a few times. The chain carries TRBV5-1 and TRBJ1-4; 8 nucleotides line up with TRBD1. CDR1 is SGHRS and CDR2 is YFSETQ in the germline V gene. The CDR3 runs 14 residues. After removal of 0 bases from V and 6 bases from J, the junction contained 1 base not matched to a gene. In DNA form, the CDR3 reads TGCGCCAGCAGCTTGGAGGGACAGGATGAAAAACTGTTTTTT. It codes for CASSLEGQDEKLFF.

The CDR3 DNA reads as TGTGCCAGCAGCCAAGTCGCGGGGGCGGACTATGGCTACACCTTC. It codes for CASSQVAGADYGYTF. The rearrangement joins TRBV3-1 (or the pseudogene TRBV3-2) to TRBJ1-2, with a weak D call TRBD1 (6 bases). Trimming took off 1 base at V and 3 bases at J, with 12 bases between the two ends. The CDR3 is 15 amino acids. Germline V gene sequence: CDR1 LGHDT, CDR2 YNNKEL (reference sequence).

V and J are TRBV7-9 and TRBJ2-7; TRBD1 matches 9 bases. V trimming: 1 base; J trimming: 6 bases; junction bases outside the gene matches: 4. CDR1 is SEHNR and CDR2 is FQNEAQ in the germline V gene (reference sequence). CDR3 size: 14 residues. CDR3 sequence reads: CASSLGDRVSEQYF. The CDR3 region has the DNA TGTGCCAGCAGCTTAGGGGACAGGGTGAGCGAGCAGTACTTC.

V and J are TRBV2 and TRBJ1-4; D may be TRBD1 (5 bases). The length of the CDR3 is 15 residues. Deletions cut 3 bases from V and 2 bases from J, with 10 bases between. Germline V gives CDR1 SNHLY, CDR2 FYNNEI. This CDR3 is CASSDRVVTNEKLFF. CDR3 nucleotides: TGTGCCAGCAGTGACAGGGTTGTGACTAATGAAAAACTGTTTTTT.

DNA of the CDR3: TGTGCCAGTACCCCTAGAGGCGGCAGGGGCGCGATTAGCAATCAGCCCCAGCATTTT. It encodes CASTPRGGRGAISNQPQHF. The chain couples TRBV19 to TRBJ1-5; D may be TRBD1 (6 bases). CDR1 and CDR2 (germline): LNHDA, SQIVND (reference sequence). Trimming left V 7 bases short and J 0 bases short, with 25 bases between. The CDR3 is 19 amino acids. The full variable domain, its missing parts supplied by reference TRBV19 and TRBJ1-5, is DGGITQSPKYLFRKEGQNVTLSCEQNLNHDAMYWYRQDPGQGLRLIYYSQIVNDFQKGDIAEGYSVSREKKESFPLTVTSAQKNPTAFYLCASTPRGGRGAISNQPQHFGDGTRLSIL.

The sample holds a few counts of this clone. The chain couples TRBV7-3 to TRBJ2-5, with TRBD2 matching 9 bases. J gave up 5 bases and V 1 base, and 5 bases lay outside the gene matches. Germline V gives CDR1 SGHTA, CDR2 FQGTGA. The CDR3 consists of 15 residues. Here the CDR3 DNA reads TGTGCCAGCAGCTTAAATCCTAGCGGGATGGAGACCCAGTACTTC. Translating it yields CASSLNPSGMETQYF.

The chain combines TRBV25-1 with TRBJ2-2; D is unresolved. This CDR3 spans 14 amino acids. The germline V gene encodes CDR1 MGHDK and CDR2 SYGVNS. V lost 4 bases, J lost 2 bases, and 8 bases lay in between. CDR3 nucleotide sequence: TGTGCCAGCAGTGTTAACATAAACACCGGGGAGCTGTTTTTT. Its protein is CASSVNINTGELFF.

In nucleotides, the CDR3 is TGTGCCAGCAGCTTTGGGACTAGCGGAAACATTCAGTACTTC. It yields the protein CASSFGTSGNIQYF. The V call is TRBV7-8, the J call TRBJ2-4; 11 nucleotides align to TRBD2. Per germline, CDR1 SGHVS and CDR2 FQNEAQ. This CDR3 is 14 amino acids long. J gave up 6 bases and V 3 bases, and 1 base lay outside the gene matches.

The chain uses TRBV7-2 and TRBJ2-7; TRBD1 agrees at 8 bases. This CDR3 region has 14 residues. Germline CDR1 and CDR2: SGHTA and FQGNSA. V was pared by 5 bases and J by 4 bases, with 7 bases of the junction left unmatched. This chain's CDR3 is CASSRGQGRYEQYF. CDR3 nucleotides: TGTGCCAGCAGCCGTGGACAGGGACGATACGAGCAGTACTTC.